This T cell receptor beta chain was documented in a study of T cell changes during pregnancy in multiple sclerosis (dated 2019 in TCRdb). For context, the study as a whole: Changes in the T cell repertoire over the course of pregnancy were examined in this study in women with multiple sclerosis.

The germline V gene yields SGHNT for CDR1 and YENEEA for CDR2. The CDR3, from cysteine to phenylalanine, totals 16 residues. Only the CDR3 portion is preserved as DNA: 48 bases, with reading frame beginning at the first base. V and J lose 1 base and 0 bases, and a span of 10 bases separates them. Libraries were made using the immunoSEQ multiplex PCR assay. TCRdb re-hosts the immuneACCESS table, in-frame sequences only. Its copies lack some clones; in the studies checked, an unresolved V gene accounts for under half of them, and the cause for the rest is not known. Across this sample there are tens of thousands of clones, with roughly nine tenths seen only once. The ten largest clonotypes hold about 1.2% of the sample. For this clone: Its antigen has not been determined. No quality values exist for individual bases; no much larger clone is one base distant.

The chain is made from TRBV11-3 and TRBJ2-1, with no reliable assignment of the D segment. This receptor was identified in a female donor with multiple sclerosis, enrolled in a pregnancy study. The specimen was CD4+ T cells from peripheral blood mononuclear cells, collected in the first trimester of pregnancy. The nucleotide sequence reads TGTGCCAGCAGCTTAGCAGCAGGATTCTCCTACAATGAGCAGTTCTTC. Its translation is CASSLAAGFSYNEQFF.